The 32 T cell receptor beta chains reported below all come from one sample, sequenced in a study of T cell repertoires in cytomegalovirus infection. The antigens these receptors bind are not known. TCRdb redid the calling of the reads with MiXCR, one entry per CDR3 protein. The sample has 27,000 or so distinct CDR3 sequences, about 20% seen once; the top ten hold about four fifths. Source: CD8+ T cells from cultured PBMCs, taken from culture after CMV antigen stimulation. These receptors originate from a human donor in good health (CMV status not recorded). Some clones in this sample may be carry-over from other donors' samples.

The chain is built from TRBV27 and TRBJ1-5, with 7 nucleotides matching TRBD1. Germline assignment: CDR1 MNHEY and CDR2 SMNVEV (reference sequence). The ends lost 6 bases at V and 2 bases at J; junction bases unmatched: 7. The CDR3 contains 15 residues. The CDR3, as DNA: TGTGCCAGCAGCCAGTACAGGGGAGGCAATCAGCCCCAGCATTTT. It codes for CASSQYRGGNQPQHF.

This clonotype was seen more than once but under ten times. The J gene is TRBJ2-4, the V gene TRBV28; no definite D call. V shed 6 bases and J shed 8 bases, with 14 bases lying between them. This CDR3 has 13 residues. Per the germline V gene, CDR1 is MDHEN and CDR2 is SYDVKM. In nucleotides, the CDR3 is TGTGCCAGCAGCCTGCTACCCTCGGACATTCAGTACTTC. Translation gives CASSLLPSDIQYF.

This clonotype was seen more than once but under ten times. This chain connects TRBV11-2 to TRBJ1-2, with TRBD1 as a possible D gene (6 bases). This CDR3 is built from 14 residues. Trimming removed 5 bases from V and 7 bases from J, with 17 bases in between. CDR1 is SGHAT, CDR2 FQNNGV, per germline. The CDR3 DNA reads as TGTGCCAGCAGCCCCTATCGGGGGGCCAGTGGCTACACCTTC. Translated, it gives CASSPYRGASGYTF.

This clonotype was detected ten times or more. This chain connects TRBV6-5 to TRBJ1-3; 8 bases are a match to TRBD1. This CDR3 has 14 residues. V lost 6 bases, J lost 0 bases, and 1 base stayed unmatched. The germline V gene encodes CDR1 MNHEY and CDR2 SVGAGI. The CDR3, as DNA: TGTGCCAGCAGAACAGGGGGCTCTGGAAACACCATATATTTT. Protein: CASRTGGSGNTIYF.

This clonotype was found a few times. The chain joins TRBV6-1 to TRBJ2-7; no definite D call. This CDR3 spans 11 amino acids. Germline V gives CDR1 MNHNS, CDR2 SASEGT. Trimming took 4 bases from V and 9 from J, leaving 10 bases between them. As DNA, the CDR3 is TGTGCCAGCAGTGTCCGGCTCTGGCAGTACTTC. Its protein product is CASSVRLWQYF.

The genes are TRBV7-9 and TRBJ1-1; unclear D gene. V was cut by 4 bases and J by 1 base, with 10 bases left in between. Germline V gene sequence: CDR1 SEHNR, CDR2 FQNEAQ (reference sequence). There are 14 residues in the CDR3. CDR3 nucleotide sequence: TGTGCCAGCAGCTCTGGCCATTCGAACACTGAAGCTTTCTTT. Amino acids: CASSSGHSNTEAFF.

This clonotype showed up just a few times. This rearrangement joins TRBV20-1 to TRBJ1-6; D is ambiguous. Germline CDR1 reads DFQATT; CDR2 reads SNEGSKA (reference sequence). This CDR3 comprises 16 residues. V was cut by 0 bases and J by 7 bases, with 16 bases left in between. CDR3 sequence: CSARDKALWSNSPLHF. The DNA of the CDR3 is TGCAGTGCTAGAGATAAGGCACTATGGTCAAATTCACCCCTCCACTTT.

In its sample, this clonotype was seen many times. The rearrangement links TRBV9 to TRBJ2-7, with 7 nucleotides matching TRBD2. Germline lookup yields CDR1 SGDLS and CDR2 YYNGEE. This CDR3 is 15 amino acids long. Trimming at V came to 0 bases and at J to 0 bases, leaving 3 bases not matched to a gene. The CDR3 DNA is TGTGCCAGCAGCGTAGGGGCTAGCGGCTCCTACGAGCAGTACTTC. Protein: CASSVGASGSYEQYF.

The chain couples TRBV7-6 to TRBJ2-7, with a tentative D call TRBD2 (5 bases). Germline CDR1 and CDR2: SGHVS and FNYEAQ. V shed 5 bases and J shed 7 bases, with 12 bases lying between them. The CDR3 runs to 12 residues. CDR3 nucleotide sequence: TGTGCCAGCAGCCTCTCCCCGGGGGAGCAGTACTTC. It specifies CASSLSPGEQYF.

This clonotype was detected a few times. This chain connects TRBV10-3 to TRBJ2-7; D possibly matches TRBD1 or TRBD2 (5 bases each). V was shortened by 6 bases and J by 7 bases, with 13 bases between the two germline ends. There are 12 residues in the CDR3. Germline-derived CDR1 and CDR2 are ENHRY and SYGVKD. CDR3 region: CAIRGVEGEQYF. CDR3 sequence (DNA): TGTGCCATCAGGGGGGTTGAGGGAGAGCAGTACTTC.

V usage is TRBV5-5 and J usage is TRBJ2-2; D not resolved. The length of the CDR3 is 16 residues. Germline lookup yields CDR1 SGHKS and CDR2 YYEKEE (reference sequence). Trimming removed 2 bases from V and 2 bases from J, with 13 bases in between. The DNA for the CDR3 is TGTGCCAGCAGCTTAAATCTCCCGGTTAACACCGGGGAGCTGTTTTTT. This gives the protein CASSLNLPVNTGELFF.

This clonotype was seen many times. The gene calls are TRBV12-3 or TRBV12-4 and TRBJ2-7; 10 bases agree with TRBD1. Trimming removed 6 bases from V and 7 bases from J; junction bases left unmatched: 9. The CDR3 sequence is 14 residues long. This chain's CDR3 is CASRPGQGRWEQYF. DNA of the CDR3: TGTGCCAGCAGACCGGGACAGGGGCGCTGGGAGCAGTACTTC.

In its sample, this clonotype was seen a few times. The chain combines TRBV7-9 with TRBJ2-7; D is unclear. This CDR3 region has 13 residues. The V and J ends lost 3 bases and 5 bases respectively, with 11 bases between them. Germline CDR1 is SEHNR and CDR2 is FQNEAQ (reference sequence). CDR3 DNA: TGTGCCAGCAGCTTGAACCTGCTGGACGAGCAGTACTTC. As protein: CASSLNLLDEQYF.

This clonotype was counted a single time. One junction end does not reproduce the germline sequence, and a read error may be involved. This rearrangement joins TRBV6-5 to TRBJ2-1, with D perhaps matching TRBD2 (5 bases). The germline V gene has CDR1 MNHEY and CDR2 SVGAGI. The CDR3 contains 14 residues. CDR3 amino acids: CDSSRHNPGNEQFF. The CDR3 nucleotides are TGTGACAGCAGTCGACACAACCCGGGAAATGAGCAGTTCTTC.

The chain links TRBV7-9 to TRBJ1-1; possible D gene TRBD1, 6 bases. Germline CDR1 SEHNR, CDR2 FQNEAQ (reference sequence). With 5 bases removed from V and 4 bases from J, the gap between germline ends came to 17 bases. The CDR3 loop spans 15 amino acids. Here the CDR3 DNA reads TGTGCCAGCAGCCCACCGGACAGCCTGAGCACTGAAGCTTTCTTT. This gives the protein CASSPPDSLSTEAFF.

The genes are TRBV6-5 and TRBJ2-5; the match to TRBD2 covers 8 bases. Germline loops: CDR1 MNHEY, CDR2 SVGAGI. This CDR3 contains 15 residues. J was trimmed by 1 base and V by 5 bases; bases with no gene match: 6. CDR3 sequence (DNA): TGTGCCAGCAGTACGACCGGGACTAGCCAAGAGACCCAGTACTTC. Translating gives CASSTTGTSQETQYF.

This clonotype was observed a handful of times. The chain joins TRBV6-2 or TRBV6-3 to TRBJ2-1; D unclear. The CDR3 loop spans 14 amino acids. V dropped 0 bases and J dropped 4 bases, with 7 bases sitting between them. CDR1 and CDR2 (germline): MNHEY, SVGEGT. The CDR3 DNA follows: TGTGCCAGCAGTTACTCGAGGCAGTACAATGAGCAGTTCTTC. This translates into CASSYSRQYNEQFF.

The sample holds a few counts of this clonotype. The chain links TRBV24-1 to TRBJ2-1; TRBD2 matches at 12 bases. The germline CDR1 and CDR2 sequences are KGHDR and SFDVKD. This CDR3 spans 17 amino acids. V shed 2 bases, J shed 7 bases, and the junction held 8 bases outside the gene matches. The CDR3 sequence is CATSDYTSGRSLNEQFF. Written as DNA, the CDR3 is TGTGCCACCAGTGATTATACTAGCGGGAGGTCTTTGAATGAGCAGTTCTTC.

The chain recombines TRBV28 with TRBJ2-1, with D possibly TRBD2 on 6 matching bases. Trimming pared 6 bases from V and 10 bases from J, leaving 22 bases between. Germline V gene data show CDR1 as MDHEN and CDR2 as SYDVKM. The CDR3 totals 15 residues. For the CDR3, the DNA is TGTGCCAGCAGGAGGACTAACCCCTTAAAACGGGAGCAGTTCTTC. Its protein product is CASRRTNPLKREQFF.

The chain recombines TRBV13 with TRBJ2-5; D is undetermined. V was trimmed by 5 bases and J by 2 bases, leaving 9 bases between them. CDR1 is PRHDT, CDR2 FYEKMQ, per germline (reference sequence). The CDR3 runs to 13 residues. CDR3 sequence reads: CASSPWGQETQYF. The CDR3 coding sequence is TGTGCCAGCAGCCCGTGGGGACAAGAGACCCAGTACTTC.

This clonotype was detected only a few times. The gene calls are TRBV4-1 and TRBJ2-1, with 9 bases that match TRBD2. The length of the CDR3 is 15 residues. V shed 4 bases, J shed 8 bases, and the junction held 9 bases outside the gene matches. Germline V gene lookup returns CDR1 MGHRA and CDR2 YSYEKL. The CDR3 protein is CASSPLAGARHEQFF. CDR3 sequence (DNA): TGCGCCAGCAGCCCCTTAGCGGGGGCTAGGCATGAGCAGTTCTTC.

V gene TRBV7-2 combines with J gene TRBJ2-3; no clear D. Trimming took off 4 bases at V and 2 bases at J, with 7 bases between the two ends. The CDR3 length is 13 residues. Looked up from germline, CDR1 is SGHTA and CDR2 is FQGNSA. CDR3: CASSSDITDTQYF. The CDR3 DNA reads TGTGCCAGCAGCTCCGACATCACAGATACGCAGTATTTT.

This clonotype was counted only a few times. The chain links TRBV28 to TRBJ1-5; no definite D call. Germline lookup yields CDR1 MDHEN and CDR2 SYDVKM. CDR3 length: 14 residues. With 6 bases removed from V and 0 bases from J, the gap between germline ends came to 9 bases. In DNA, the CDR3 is TGTGCCAGCAGCATAACAGATAGCAATCAGCCCCAGCATTTT. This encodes CASSITDSNQPQHF. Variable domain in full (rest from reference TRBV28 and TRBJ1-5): DVKVTQSSRYLVKRTGEKVFLECVQDMDHENMFWYRQDPGLGLRLIYFSYDVKMKEKGDIPEGYSVSREKKERFSLILESASTNQTSMYLCASSITDSNQPQHFGDGTRLSIL.

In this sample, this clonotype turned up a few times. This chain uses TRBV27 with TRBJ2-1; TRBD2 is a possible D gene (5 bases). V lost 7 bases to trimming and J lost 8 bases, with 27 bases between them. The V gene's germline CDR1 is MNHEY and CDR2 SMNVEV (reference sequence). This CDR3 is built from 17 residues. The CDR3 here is CASNPSPRPARMDEQFF. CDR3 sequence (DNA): TGTGCCAGCAACCCTAGCCCGCGACCAGCTAGAATGGATGAGCAGTTCTTC.

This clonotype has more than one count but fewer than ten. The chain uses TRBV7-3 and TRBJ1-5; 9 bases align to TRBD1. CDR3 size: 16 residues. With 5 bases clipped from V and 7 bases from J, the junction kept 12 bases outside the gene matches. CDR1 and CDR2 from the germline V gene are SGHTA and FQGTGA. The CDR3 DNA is TGTGCCAGCAGCGACTACCGGACAGGGGAGACACAGCCCCAGCATTTT. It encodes CASSDYRTGETQPQHF.

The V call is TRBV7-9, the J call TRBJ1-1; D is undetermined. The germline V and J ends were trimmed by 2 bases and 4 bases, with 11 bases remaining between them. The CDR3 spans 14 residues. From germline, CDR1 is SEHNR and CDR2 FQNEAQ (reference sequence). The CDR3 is CASSLLEKPTEAFF. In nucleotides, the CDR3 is TGTGCCAGCAGCTTACTCGAAAAACCCACTGAAGCTTTCTTT.

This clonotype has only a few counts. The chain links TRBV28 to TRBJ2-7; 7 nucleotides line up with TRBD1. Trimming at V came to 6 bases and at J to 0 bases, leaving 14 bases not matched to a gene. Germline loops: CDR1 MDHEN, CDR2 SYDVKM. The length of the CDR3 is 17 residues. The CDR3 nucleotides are TGTGCCAGCAGACGGGACAGAACTAAATTGAGCTCCTACGAGCAGTACTTC. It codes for CASRRDRTKLSSYEQYF.

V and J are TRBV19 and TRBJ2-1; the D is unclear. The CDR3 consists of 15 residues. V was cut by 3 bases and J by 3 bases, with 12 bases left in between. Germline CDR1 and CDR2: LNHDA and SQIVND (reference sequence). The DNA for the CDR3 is TGTGCCAGTAGTATTGTCCCTCCCGACTACAATGAGCAGTTCTTC. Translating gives CASSIVPPDYNEQFF. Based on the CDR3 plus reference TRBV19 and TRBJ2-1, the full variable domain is DGGITQSPKYLFRKEGQNVTLSCEQNLNHDAMYWYRQDPGQGLRLIYYSQIVNDFQKGDIAEGYSVSREKKESFPLTVTSAQKNPTAFYLCASSIVPPDYNEQFFGPGTRLTVL.

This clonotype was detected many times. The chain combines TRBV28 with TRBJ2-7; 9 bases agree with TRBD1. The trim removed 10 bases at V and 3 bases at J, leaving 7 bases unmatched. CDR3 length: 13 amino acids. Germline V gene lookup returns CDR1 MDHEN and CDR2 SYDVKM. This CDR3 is CAISDRGFYEQYF. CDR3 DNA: TGTGCCATCTCAGACAGGGGGTTCTACGAGCAGTACTTC.

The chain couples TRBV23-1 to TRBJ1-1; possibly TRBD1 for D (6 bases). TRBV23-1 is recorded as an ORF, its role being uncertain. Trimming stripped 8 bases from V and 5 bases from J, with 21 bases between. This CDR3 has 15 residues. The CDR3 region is CASVPPTGHRTEAFF. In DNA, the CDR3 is TGCGCCAGCGTTCCGCCGACAGGCCATAGAACTGAAGCTTTCTTT.

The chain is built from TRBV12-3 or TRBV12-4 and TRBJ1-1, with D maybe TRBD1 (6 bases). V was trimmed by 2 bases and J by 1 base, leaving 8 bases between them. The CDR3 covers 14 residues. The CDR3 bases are TGTGCCAGCAGTTTACAGGGGACGAACACTGAAGCTTTCTTT. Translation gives CASSLQGTNTEAFF.

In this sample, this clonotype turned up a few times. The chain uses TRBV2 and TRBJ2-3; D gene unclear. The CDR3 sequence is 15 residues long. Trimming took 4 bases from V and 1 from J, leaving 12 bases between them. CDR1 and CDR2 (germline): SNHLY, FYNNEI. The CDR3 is CASSGKIEGTDTQYF. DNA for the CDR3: TGTGCCAGCAGTGGGAAAATCGAGGGCACAGATACGCAGTATTTT. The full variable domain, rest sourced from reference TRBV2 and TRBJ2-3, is EPEVTQTPSHQVTQMGQEVILRCVPISNHLYFYWYRQILGQKVEFLVSFYNNEISEKSEIFDDQFSVERPDGSNFTLKIRSTKLEDSAMYFCASSGKIEGTDTQYFGPGTRLTVL.